The rows below give T cell receptor beta chains drawn from one sample of a study of shared clonotypes between healthy human individuals. Measured with immunoSEQ multiplex PCR; TCRdb has only the in-frame clones, and not every one. In the table there are some 2 million clones, 95% of which are singletons. Sequencing used naive CD4+ T cells sorted from blood. These TCRs come from a man aged 18 to 30 in good health. The CDR3 runs from the conserved cysteine through the conserved F or W. A D gene is named only where the DNA matches it firmly.

>-|TRBV19|TRBJ1-2
TGTGCCAGCCATTTACACCAGGGTGACTATGGCTACACCTTC
CASHLHQGDYGYTF
>-|TRBV30|TRBJ1-1
TGTGCCTGGACCTTAGTTATGGGGACTGAAGCTTTCTTT
CAWTLVMGTEAFF
>-|TRBV6-5|TRBJ2-7
TGTGCCAGCAGAGTACGGGGGAGCTCCTACGAGCAGTACTTC
CASRVRGSSYEQYF
>-|TRBV6-6|TRBJ2-7
TGTGCCAGCAGTTACTCTGGAGGGAGCTACGAGCAGTACTTC
CASSYSGGSYEQYF
>-|TRBV7-2|TRBJ2-7
TGTGCCAGCACGTCAAGCTTCTACGAGCAGTACTTC
CASTSSFYEQYF
>-|TRBV7-3|TRBJ1-5
TGTGCCAGCGCCGGGAGTAGTGGTCAGCCCCAGCATTTT
CASAGSSGQPQHF
>TRBD1|TRBV6-1|TRBJ2-7
TGTGCCAGCAGTGACGGGTTCCCCACAGGGGGCTCCGAGCAGTACTTC
CASSDGFPTGGSEQYF
>-|TRBV13|TRBJ2-7
TGTGCCAGCAGCTTAGTTGGTGGAGGGTCCTACGAGCAGTACTTC
CASSLVGGGSYEQYF
>-|TRBV5-1|TRBJ2-2
TGCGCCAGCAGCTTGGCCTGGGGAGGTACCGGGGAGCTGTTTTTT
CASSLAWGGTGELFF
>-|TRBV11-2|TRBJ2-2
TGTGCCAGCAGCTTTACAGACCCGATTGGCGGGGAGCTGTTTTTT
CASSFTDPIGGELFF
>TRBD2|TRBV6-5|TRBJ2-1
TGTGCCAGCAGACTACTAGCGGGGAATGAGCAGTTCTTC
CASRLLAGNEQFF
>-|TRBV28|TRBJ1-5
TGTGCCAGCAAGCTACAGGGCCCTCAGCCCCAGCATTTT
CASKLQGPQPQHF